This T cell receptor beta chain was obtained from a study of blood T cell repertoires in COVID-19. Study background: Acute-phase and convalescent COVID-19 samples originated in the United States, Italy and Spain. From T cells, B-cell-depleted T cells, or PBMCs came the material, which was cDNA or gDNA.

The CDR3 contains 18 residues. V dropped 6 bases and J dropped 1 base, with 24 bases sitting between them. The germline CDR1 and CDR2 sequences are LGHDT and YNNKEL (reference sequence). This table comes from immunoSEQ multiplex PCR, and its TCRdb copy is limited to in-frame clones, with some not included. The sample yields 250,000 to 300,000 clones, about 88% seen once. The receptor comes from a young man with active or convalescent COVID-19. Material: peripheral blood. The V and J genes are TRBV3-1 (or the pseudogene TRBV3-2) and TRBJ2-5; maybe TRBD1 (5 bases). The chain's CDR3 is CASRKRVDTGLGQETQYF. The CDR3 nucleotides read TGTGCCAGCAGAAAAAGGGTAGATACAGGTCTGGGCCAAGAGACCCAGTACTTC.